Listed below are T cell receptor beta chains from one sample, sequenced in a study of breast tumors, draining lymph nodes, adjacent tissues. One entry per CDR3 protein results from TCRdb running MiXCR on the multiplex PCR reads. The sample has 150,000 to 200,000 distinct CDR3 sequences; around a third are singletons. Source material: axillary lymph node tissue. Receptors were obtained from a female donor with breast cancer. Some clones in this sample may be carry-over from other donors' samples. CDR3s include the opening cysteine and the closing phenylalanine or tryptophan. Clone size is shown for a subset of rows, as once, few, many or a class of expanded clone.

size | V | CDR3
many | TRBV9 | CASSVGGSSSYNSPLHF
. | TRBV10-2 | CASSDWQGADTQYF
. | TRBV15 | CATSRVGPSEKLFF
many | TRBV7-9 | CASSPYREREQFF
many | TRBV5-4 | CASSLVGETGELFF
few | TRBV5-5 | CASSLERTGRAVHNEQFF
. | TRBV3-1 | CASSQVVWTGGYGYTF
many | TRBV18 | CASSATSNEQFF
. | TRBV10-3 | CAIRPGLASTDTQYF
many | TRBV20-1 | CSARDFRLAPNNEQFF
. | TRBV7-2 | CASSLDQGLAGGETQYF
many | TRBV7-9 | CASSLTTGTSGFYNEQFF
few | TRBV5-8 | CASSGTSAPYNEQFF
. | TRBV2 | CASSSPANTEAFF
. | TRBV20-1 | CSAVWTSGGSYEQYF
many | TRBV14 | CASRELAGDLDTQYF
many | TRBV7-8 | CASSSRPRATTNEKLFF
. | TRBV24-1 | CATSDNTDRGDTEAFF
many | TRBV6-5 | CASTRSDSYEQYF
many | TRBV12-3/TRBV12-4 | CASSSPAQGELQETQYF
many | TRBV18 | CASSPPDRPNQPQHF
. | TRBV20-1 | CSARDPTGSGETQYF
few | TRBV20-1 | CSAIWGQLNTEAFF
. | TRBV11-3 | CASSFRRAGYTEAFF
many | TRBV7-2 | CASSPGQDYGYTF
. | TRBV29-1 | CQLTSGGSYNEQFF
many | TRBV6-1 | CASRLVAGGSNEQFF
. | TRBV29-1 | CSVAGDSSLGYTF
many | TRBV19 | CASSMRAGQGRWGEQYF
. | TRBV27 | CASSFTTTRYEQYF